This TCR beta chain was sequenced during a study of T cell repertoires in cytomegalovirus infection (dated by TCRdb to about 2019). General notes on the study: Recently identified HLA-C-restricted CMV epitopes, whose presentation resists viral immunomodulation, were targeted by peptide stimulations together with well-studied HLA-B-restricted epitopes. The HLA type of each donor mattered for the analysis, because public TCR beta signatures pointed to carriage of CMV infection along with the matching HLA type.

The instrument given in TCRdb is Illumina HiSeq 1500. TCRdb trimmed the raw reads at Q25, called clones with MiXCR and kept productive beta chains. Each entry is one CDR3 protein sequence, shown with its most common DNA and genes. Counted in this sample were some 800,000 distinct CDR3 sequences; about 30% of them appeared once. Around 12% of the sample belongs to the ten largest clones. CDR1 and CDR2 are drawn from the germline V gene: SGDLS, YYNGEE. From cysteine to phenylalanine, the CDR3 is 16 amino acids long. The retained sequence is limited to the CDR3, 48 bases, with the frame set at the first base. V drops 4 bases and J drops 10 bases, leaving 26 bases in between. This clonotype appeared a few times. Its antigen is not yet known. No base-level quality is on record; no much larger clone is a single base apart. General study outcomes and caveats: The ex vivo response was dominated by HLA-C-restricted CMV-specific TCR beta clonotypes, and the single most frequent clonotype in two of eight donors was supplied by these HLA-C-restricted clonotypes. In both this cohort and an independent cohort of 352 donors, the cumulative frequency of public TCR beta family members distinguished carriers of CMV infection plus the relevant HLA type.

The sample's treatment or condition label is to be understood as: in vitro stimulation with specific CMV peptide epitopes to enrich CMV-specific T cells. The V and J segments used are TRBV9 and TRBJ1-1, with the D gene too uncertain to name. The source was cultured CD8+ T cells from PBMCs, collected from culture after CMV antigen stimulation. This receptor was identified in a human donor in good health (CMV status not recorded). Some clones in this sample may be carry-over from other donors' samples. The CDR3 corresponds to CASSSYEGRHGGVAFF. The nucleotide sequence reads as follows: TGTGCCAGCAGCTCCTACGAGGGTCGCCATGGCGGTGTAGCTTTCTTT. The entire variable domain, with the stretches around the CDR3 drawn from the reference TRBV9 and TRBJ1-1 proteins, is DSGVTQTPKHLITATGQRVTLRCSPRSGDLSVYWYQQSLDQGLQFLIQYYNGEERAKGNILERFSAQQFPDLHSELNLSSLELGDSALYFCASSSYEGRHGGVAFFGQGTRLTVV.